This entry lists 2 T cell receptor beta chains sequenced from one sample in a study of T cell responses to AZD1222 COVID-19 vaccine. Profiling relied on immunoSEQ multiplex PCR, and the TCRdb table lists in-frame clones only, not all of them. The data show about 120,000 clones, about nine tenths seen once. The sequencing here drew on peripheral blood, taken on day 0 of AZD1222 vaccination. These receptors were taken from an adult in good health.

The chain is built from TRBV15 and TRBJ1-5, with unresolved D. The length of the CDR3 is 13 residues. Germline V gene lookup returns CDR1 LNHNV and CDR2 YYDKDF (reference sequence). Trimming left V 9 bases short and J 3 bases short, with 12 bases between. In DNA form, the CDR3 reads TGTGCCACGCGGGTTGCCCCCAATCAGCCCCAGCATTTT. The encoded protein is CATRVAPNQPQHF.

V and J are TRBV24-1 and TRBJ1-3, with D perhaps matching TRBD1 (6 bases). Trimming took 3 bases from V and 11 from J, leaving 13 bases between them. The germline V gene encodes CDR1 KGHDR and CDR2 SFDVKD. The length of the CDR3 is 13 residues. DNA of the CDR3: TGTGCCACCAGTGATCCCACAGGGTTCGCCATATATTTT. Encoded protein: CATSDPTGFAIYF.